This TCR beta chain was found in a study of blood T cell repertoires in COVID-19. Looking at the study overall: Acute-phase and convalescent COVID-19 samples originated in the United States, Italy and Spain. PBMCs, B-cell-depleted T cells, or T cells provided the cDNA or gDNA that made up the material.

The authors' processing: Amplification of reference gene primers was used by the study to estimate nucleated cell counts. Method: immunoSEQ multiplex PCR; TCRdb's copy keeps in-frame clones and lacks some. Clonal size and the V and J genes are those of that table, whereas D and trimming came from the DNA. The sample lists a few hundred thousand clones, approximately 85% occurring once. V gave up 6 bases and J gave up 4 bases, with 14 bases separating them. The germline CDR1 and CDR2 sequences are LGHNT and FRNRAP. This CDR3 region has 14 residues. The chain joins TRBV12-5 to TRBJ2-3, with D maybe TRBD2 (6 bases). The sequence came from a human donor in a cohort sampled during active COVID-19. The material sequenced was peripheral blood. DNA for the CDR3: TGTGCTAGTGGCTCCCGGGACTCCTCAGATACGCAGTATTTT. Its translation is CASGSRDSSDTQYF.